A selection of T cell receptor beta chains follows, all from one sample in a study of OX40 agonist ivuxolimab in advanced cancers. Some clones are missing from TCRdb's copy, which holds only in-frame ones; the method was immunoSEQ multiplex PCR. Among some 50,000 clones listed, 80% to 85% were seen once. The sequences come from CD4+ or CD8+ T cells sorted from blood, collected in a trial of the OX40 agonist ivuxolimab. Receptor source: an adult with an advanced solid tumor such as melanoma, head and neck, liver or kidney cancer. CDR3s include the opening cysteine and the closing phenylalanine or tryptophan. The order of the fields is clone size, D gene, J gene, V gene, CDR3 protein, CDR3 DNA. The D gene is left open where the match is weak. The size entry is marked missing in some rows and otherwise reads once, few, many or a size class.

once	-	TRBJ2-7	TRBV11-3	CASSLAGSSYEQYF	TGTGCCAGCAGCTTAGCTGGGAGCTCCTACGAGCAGTACTTC
many	-	TRBJ1-1	TRBV5-4	CASSFGQEAFF	TGTGCCAGCAGTTTCGGACAGGAAGCTTTCTTT
-	-	TRBJ2-3	TRBV9	CASSPSGSTDTQYF	TGTGCCAGCAGCCCCAGCGGGTCCACAGATACGCAGTATTTT
-	-	TRBJ2-1	TRBV27	CASSLGGYNEQFF	TGTGCCAGCAGTCTCGGGGGCTACAATGAGCAGTTCTTC
-	TRBD1	TRBJ2-5	TRBV7-9	CASSSGQGARETQYF	TGTGCCAGCAGCTCGGGACAGGGGGCTCGAGAGACCCAGTACTTC
-	TRBD2	TRBJ2-3	TRBV5-1	CASSLEFSGGTDTQYF	TGCGCCAGCAGCTTGGAGTTTAGCGGGGGCACAGATACGCAGTATTTT
-	TRBD2	TRBJ2-3	TRBV27	CASSPLAGGNTDTQYF	TGTGCCAGCAGTCCCCTAGCGGGGGGGAACACAGATACGCAGTATTTT
-	-	TRBJ1-4	TRBV29-1	CSVVGSGEKLFF	TGCAGCGTTGTAGGGAGCGGTGAAAAACTGTTTTTT
-	-	TRBJ2-3	TRBV7-6	CASSSAGAQYF	TGTGCCAGCAGCTCCGCAGGGGCGCAGTATTTT
-	-	TRBJ2-1	TRBV21-1	CASSTIAGGQFSYNEQFF	TGTGCCAGCAGCACTATAGCGGGAGGCCAATTCTCCTACAATGAGCAGTTCTTC
-	-	TRBJ1-5	TRBV6-1	CASTLNSNQPQHF	TGTGCCAGCACACTCAATAGCAATCAGCCCCAGCATTTT
-	-	TRBJ1-6	TRBV21-1	CASSNRVKHSPLHF	TGTGCCAGCAGCAACCGGGTTAAGCATTCACCCCTCCACTTT
-	-	TRBJ1-1	TRBV28	CASSFPGTEAFF	TGTGCCAGCAGTTTCCCGGGCACTGAAGCTTTCTTT
once	-	TRBJ2-7	TRBV29-1	CSVVRDITYEQYF	TGCAGCGTTGTGAGGGACATTACCTACGAGCAGTACTTC
-	-	TRBJ2-3	TRBV6-6	CASSYGDTDTQYF	TGTGCCAGCAGTTACGGGGATACAGATACGCAGTATTTT
-	-	TRBJ2-2	TRBV2	CASSEESNTGELFF	TGTGCCAGCAGTGAGGAGTCGAACACCGGGGAGCTGTTTTTT
-	-	TRBJ1-5	TRBV4-3	CASSQVLMDGVDQPQHF	TGCGCCAGCAGCCAAGTATTGATGGATGGGGTGGATCAGCCCCAGCATTTT
-	TRBD2	TRBJ2-2	TRBV5-1	CASSSTSGASTGELFF	TGCGCCAGCAGCTCGACTAGCGGGGCGAGCACCGGGGAGCTGTTTTTT
-	-	TRBJ1-5	TRBV4-1	CASSHPSGEYSNQPQHF	TGCGCCAGCAGCCACCCCAGCGGGGAATATAGCAATCAGCCCCAGCATTTT
-	-	TRBJ2-1	TRBV27	CASSSTVQGSYNEQFF	TGTGCCAGCAGTTCAACCGTACAGGGCTCCTACAATGAGCAGTTCTTC
-	-	TRBJ1-5	TRBV19	CASSILGVGNQPQHF	TGTGCCAGTAGTATCTTAGGGGTAGGCAATCAGCCCCAGCATTTT
few	TRBD1	TRBJ1-2	TRBV27	CASSPGTGYGYTF	TGTGCCAGCAGTCCCGGGACAGGTTATGGCTACACCTTC
-	-	TRBJ1-1	TRBV20-1	CSANTEAFF	TGCAGTGCTAATACAGAAGCTTTCTTT
-	-	TRBJ2-7	TRBV7-9	CASSMKGEGNEQYF	TGTGCCAGCAGCATGAAGGGGGAGGGAAACGAGCAGTACTTC
-	TRBD1	TRBJ2-3	TRBV29-1	CSVEGLRTGDMNTQYF	TGCAGCGTTGAAGGGCTAAGGACAGGGGATATGAATACGCAGTATTTT
-	-	TRBJ1-2	TRBV18	CASSPGTDGYTF	TGTGCCAGCTCACCCGGGACGGATGGCTACACCTTC
-	-	TRBJ2-2	TRBV5-6	CASLRGRGNTGELFF	TGTGCCAGCCTTAGGGGGAGGGGCAACACCGGGGAGCTGTTTTTT
-	-	TRBJ1-1	TRBV15	CATSREDNRVEAFF	TGTGCCACCAGCAGAGAGGACAACCGGGTTGAAGCTTTCTTT
few	-	TRBJ2-1	TRBV29-1	CSVVNPGRSNNEQFF	TGCAGCGTTGTTAATCCAGGGCGATCCAACAATGAGCAGTTCTTC
-	-	TRBJ2-1	TRBV7-9	CASSLGGSYNEQFF	TGTGCCAGCAGCTTGGGGGGCTCCTACAATGAGCAGTTCTTC
once	-	TRBJ2-1	TRBV4-2	CASSQEASGYNEQFF	TGTGCCAGCAGCCAAGAAGCTAGTGGATACAATGAGCAGTTCTTC
-	TRBD2	TRBJ2-7	TRBV11-2	CASSLGLGAYEQYF	TGTGCCAGCTCCCTTGGACTAGGGGCTTACGAGCAGTACTTC
once	-	TRBJ1-1	TRBV6-6	CASSYGVTEAFF	TGTGCCAGCAGTTACGGAGTCACTGAAGCTTTCTTT
medium-sized	-	TRBJ1-5	TRBV19	CASGAGYQPQHF	TGTGCCAGTGGGGCGGGGTATCAGCCCCAGCATTTT
-	-	TRBJ2-2	TRBV29-1	CSVAPGTGGELFF	TGCAGCGTTGCCCCAGGGACGGGCGGGGAGCTGTTTTTT
-	TRBD1	TRBJ2-1	TRBV7-9	CASSPRPGQHYNEQFF	TGTGCCAGCAGCCCCAGACCGGGACAGCACTACAATGAGCAGTTCTTC
-	-	TRBJ2-7	TRBV7-2	CASSPDVYEQYF	TGTGCCAGCAGCCCAGACGTCTACGAGCAGTACTTC
-	-	TRBJ1-2	TRBV28	CASSSAHQGHGYTF	TGTGCCAGCAGTTCGGCCCATCAGGGGCATGGCTACACCTTC
-	-	TRBJ1-1	TRBV6-5	CASSFGGASEAFF	TGTGCCAGCAGCTTTGGGGGGGCCTCTGAAGCTTTCTTT
once	TRBD2	TRBJ2-2	TRBV15	CALGETGGTGELFF	TGTGCGCTAGGCGAAACGGGAGGAACCGGGGAGCTGTTTTTT
-	-	TRBJ1-4	TRBV5-6	CASSLGRGPTNEKLFF	TGTGCCAGCAGCTTGGGCAGGGGCCCGACTAATGAAAAACTGTTTTTT
once	-	TRBJ1-3	TRBV7-6	CASSFAGTSGNTIYF	TGTGCCAGCAGCTTCGCAGGGACCTCTGGAAACACCATATATTTT
-	-	TRBJ2-3	TRBV7-2	CASSPRDEYTQYF	TGTGCCAGCAGCCCCCGGGACGAGTATACGCAGTATTTT
-	TRBD1	TRBJ1-2	TRBV10-2	CASSLQGARGYTF	TGCGCCAGCAGCTTACAGGGGGCGAGGGGCTACACCTTC
-	TRBD1	TRBJ1-2	TRBV5-4	CASRRQGEDYGYTF	TGTGCCAGCAGACGACAGGGCGAGGACTATGGCTACACCTTC
-	-	TRBJ1-5	TRBV6-1	CASSDSVRPQHF	TGTGCCAGCAGTGACTCTGTGCGGCCCCAGCATTTT
few	-	TRBJ2-1	TRBV27	CASSQSNEQFF	TGTGCCAGCAGTCAATCTAATGAGCAGTTCTTC
-	-	TRBJ2-3	TRBV19	CATSPRSTDTQYF	TGTGCCACCTCGCCACGGAGCACAGATACGCAGTATTTT
-	TRBD1	TRBJ1-1	TRBV19	CASTPDRGNTEAFF	TGTGCCAGCACACCGGACAGGGGGAACACTGAAGCTTTCTTT
-	-	TRBJ1-2	TRBV30	CAWSVKVGRDYGYTF	TGTGCCTGGAGTGTAAAGGTTGGAAGGGACTATGGCTACACCTTC
-	-	TRBJ2-7	TRBV19	CASSTMEGRIGDEQYF	TGTGCCAGTAGTACAATGGAGGGGAGGATTGGCGACGAGCAGTACTTC
-	-	TRBJ1-1	TRBV14	CASSQVEAAGTEAFF	TGTGCCAGCAGCCAAGTTGAGGCGGCCGGCACTGAAGCTTTCTTT
-	TRBD2	TRBJ2-3	TRBV6-5	CASSFLVPGLADTQYF	TGTGCCAGCAGTTTCCTCGTCCCGGGACTAGCGGATACGCAGTATTTT
-	-	TRBJ2-1	TRBV27	CASSLSRHINEQFF	TGTGCCAGCAGTTTATCGCGACACATCAATGAGCAGTTCTTC
-	TRBD2	TRBJ2-1	TRBV6-5	CASSYGTSGYNEQFF	TGTGCCAGCAGTTACGGGACTAGCGGTTACAATGAGCAGTTCTTC